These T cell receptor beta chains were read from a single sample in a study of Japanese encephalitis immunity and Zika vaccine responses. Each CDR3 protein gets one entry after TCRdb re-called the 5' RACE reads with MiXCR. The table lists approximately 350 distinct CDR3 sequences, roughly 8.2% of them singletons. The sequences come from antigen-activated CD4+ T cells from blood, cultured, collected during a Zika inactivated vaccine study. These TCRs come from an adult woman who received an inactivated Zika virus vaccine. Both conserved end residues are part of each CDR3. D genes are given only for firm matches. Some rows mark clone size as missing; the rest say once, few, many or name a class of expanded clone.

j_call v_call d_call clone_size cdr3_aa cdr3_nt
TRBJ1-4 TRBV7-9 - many CASSQGTSAGEKLFF TGTGCCAGCAGCCAGGGGACCTCCGCAGGGGAAAAACTGTTTTTT
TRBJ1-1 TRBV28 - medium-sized CASSLFEGSGNTEAFF TGTGCCAGCAGCCTATTCGAGGGGTCAGGGAACACTGAAGCTTTCTTT
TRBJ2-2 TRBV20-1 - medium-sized CSARGSDGRTPGSCFF -
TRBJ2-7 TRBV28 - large CASSINVPGTLEAYEQYF TGTGCCAGCAGCATCAACGTACCCGGGACTCTCGAAGCCTACGAGCAGTACTTC
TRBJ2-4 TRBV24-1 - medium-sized CATSERLAKNIQYF TGTGCCACCAGTGAAAGGCTAGCCAAAAACATTCAGTACTTC
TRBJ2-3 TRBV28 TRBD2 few CASSARGLAVDTQYF TGTGCCAGCAGTGCACGTGGACTAGCCGTAGATACGCAGTATTTT
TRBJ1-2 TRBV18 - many CASSLENYGYTF TGTGCCAGCTCACTAGAGAACTATGGCTACACCTTC
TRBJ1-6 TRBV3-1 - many CASSQALDLRLYSPLHF TGTGCCAGCAGCCAAGCCCTGGACCTACGATTATATTCACCCCTCCACTTT
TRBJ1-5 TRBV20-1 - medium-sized CSATPTGGKGDQPQHF TGCAGTGCTACTCCGACCGGCGGGAAAGGGGATCAGCCCCAGCATTTT
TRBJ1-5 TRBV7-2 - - CASSIYNQPQHF TGTGCCAGCAGCATTTACAATCAGCCCCAGCATTTT
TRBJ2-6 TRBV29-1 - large CSVDVGANVLTF TGCAGCGTTGACGTTGGGGCCAACGTCCTGACTTTC
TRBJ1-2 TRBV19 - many CASSIDQGYQGFGYTF TGTGCCAGTAGTATAGATCAGGGATACCAGGGGTTTGGCTACACCTTC
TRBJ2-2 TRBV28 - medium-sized CASSFPRDTGELFF TGTGCCAGCAGTTTTCCCAGGGACACCGGGGAGCTGTTTTTT
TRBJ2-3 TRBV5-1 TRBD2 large CASRGGSSTDTQYF TGCGCCAGCAGGGGAGGGAGTAGCACAGATACGCAGTATTTT
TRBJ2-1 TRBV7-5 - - CISVKELVEQGKGRVGEQFF TGTATCTCGGTGAAAGAACTTGTAGAACAAGGGAAAGGAAGAGTAGGTGAGCAGTTCTTC
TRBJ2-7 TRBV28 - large CASISPREQYF TGTGCCAGCATCTCTCCCAGAGAGCAGTACTTC
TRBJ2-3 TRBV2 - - CASRGRKRKDTKYF TGTGCAAGCAGAGGGCGAAAAAGAAAAGATACGAAGTATTTT